The 5 T cell receptor beta chains below all came from one sample that was sequenced in a study of molecular identifiers for immune sequencing clone quantification. TCRdb re-analysed the PCR reads in MiXCR, keeping a single row per CDR3 protein. There are about 100,000 distinct CDR3 sequences in the sample; 35% occur only once, and about 9.1% lies in the top ten. Sequencing was done on a sample of naive CD8+ T cells from blood, with Jurkat cell RNA spiked in. Stated subset: FACS-sorted CD8+CD4-CCR7+CD45RA+ naive T cells. These receptors were taken from a human donor in good health. Some libraries in this study had Jurkat cell RNA spiked in.

The chain has TRBV7-9 and TRBJ1-2; perhaps TRBD1 as D (5 bases). The CDR3 has 14 residues. Trimming shortened V by 2 bases and J by 10 bases, and 17 bases separated the two germline ends. Germline assignment: CDR1 SEHNR and CDR2 FQNEAQ (reference sequence). The CDR3 spells CASSLYEGPDDYTF. The DNA of the CDR3 is TGTGCCAGCAGCTTATACGAGGGGCCGGATGACTACACCTTC.

In its sample, this clonotype was seen a few times. A read error is likely, as this CDR3 ends without the conserved phenylalanine or tryptophan. The J gene is TRBJ2-3, the V gene TRBV7-6, with 8 bases matching TRBD2. Germline CDR1 is SGHVS and CDR2 is FNYEAQ. The CDR3 has 15 amino acids. The ends lost 1 base at V and 4 bases at J; junction bases unmatched: 4. The CDR3 coding sequence is TGTGCCAGCAGCTTAGTCGGGAGGGCCCCAGATACGCAGTATCTT. Amino acids: CASSLVGRAPDTQYL.

This chain joins TRBV2 and TRBJ2-3, with D possibly being TRBD2 (6 bases). The V gene lost 6 bases and the J gene lost 2 bases, with 15 bases spanning the gap. The CDR3 loop spans 15 amino acids. CDR1 SNHLY and CDR2 FYNNEI come from the germline V gene. The CDR3 DNA sequence: TGTGCCAGCAGGAGAACCATAGCGGCCACAGATACGCAGTATTTT. Its protein product is CASRRTIAATDTQYF.

This clonotype has ten or more counts. The rearrangement uses TRBV28 and TRBJ2-1; possibly TRBD1 for D (5 bases). The V end lost 4 bases, the J end lost 0 bases, and 13 bases lay between the germline ends. Germline CDR1 and CDR2: MDHEN and SYDVKM. The CDR3 length is 16 residues. CDR3 coding DNA: TGTGCCAGCAGTTCCGCGTCAGGGTCCTCCTACAATGAGCAGTTCTTC. Its protein product is CASSSASGSSYNEQFF.

The chain combines TRBV19 with TRBJ2-7; perhaps D is TRBD1 or TRBD2 (5 bases each). Germline V gives CDR1 LNHDA, CDR2 SQIVND (reference sequence). The CDR3 has 15 residues. V was cut by 4 bases and J by 3 bases, with 16 bases left in between. The CDR3 loop is CASSTSGRKFYEQYF. Written as DNA, the CDR3 is TGTGCCAGTAGTACCTCAGGGAGAAAATTCTACGAGCAGTACTTC.